This T cell receptor beta chain was documented in a study of blood T cells in healthy people across ages. V was pared by 3 bases and J by 3 bases, with 12 bases between. This CDR3 spans 15 amino acids. Germline V CDR1 and CDR2: MDHEN, SYDVKM. Together with a sample-barcoded 5' primer, a J-beta primer mix was included in a second PCR lasting roughly 6 to 12 cycles. TCRdb reprocessed the 5' RACE reads with MiXCR, giving one entry per CDR3 protein. Of about 560,000 distinct CDR3 sequences listed, around 27% were seen once; the top ten hold approximately 3.7%. The same sample was also used in a study of T cells of mothers and their children.

This clonotype was sampled from a boy aged 2-15 years in good health. Sequencing was carried out using blood. This chain links TRBV28 with TRBJ2-1; D possibly uses TRBD1 or TRBD2 (5 bases each). CDR3 DNA sequence: TGTGCCAGCAGTTTGCTGGGGGACCACTACAATGAGCAGTTCTTC. Translated: CASSLLGDHYNEQFF.